The TCR delta chain described here comes from a study of γδ T cells in repeated Plasmodium falciparum infection (dated by TCRdb to about 2021). Notes on the research overall: The natural-infection arm enrolled Malian children exposed to intense seasonal malaria transmission and compared the Malian children with Australian children matched for age and gender. Five malaria-naive U.S. adults underwent four controlled human malaria infections by bites from P. falciparum NF54-infected Anopheles stephensi mosquitoes over around 590 days. Samples from controlled-infection subjects were taken at baseline, right before selected infections, and 21 days after each infection. Malian gammadelta TCR repertoires were analysed cross-sectionally in periods with no transmission and longitudinally across episodes of acute febrile malaria. Using both natural infection in Mali and controlled human malaria infection, the study looked at the way repeated Plasmodium falciparum infection shapes the human gammadelta T cell repertoire. What the work shows at the level of the full study, not this receptor alone: Analysis of inter-individual variability in gammadelta T cell responses was limited by the small size of the controlled-infection cohort. Repeated controlled infections appeared to drive waves of new clonotype selection in Vdelta2-negative, largely Vdelta1+, gammadelta TCR repertoires. Generalizability was limited because the Malian cohort came from a small rural village made up predominantly of one ethnic group. Vgamma9/Vdelta2+ TCR repertoires showed a highly stable polyclonal repertoire over time and infection, with many inter-individual overlapping TCRgamma sequences. Vdelta2-negative gammadelta TCR repertoires from Malian children appeared more clonally expanded, less diverse and less shared than those of Australian children.

Vgamma9/Vdelta2+ and Vdelta2-negative gammadelta T cell populations were flow-sorted from peripheral blood mononuclear cells for bulk TCR repertoire analysis. Trimmed from V: 1 base; trimmed from J: 2 bases; junction bases lacking a gene match: 19. The germline V gene yields TSWWSYY for CDR1 and QGS for CDR2. The CDR3 starts with the cysteine, ends with the phenylalanine, and has 20 residues. The entry retains the CDR3 DNA only, 60 bases that are in frame from base 1. For this clone: Its antigen remains unidentified. The protein given by TCRdb reflects a much larger clone and differs at residue 7 from this DNA's translation, likely from a read error; the protein shown is the DNA's translation.

Libraries were made using multiplex PCR. The instrument given in TCRdb is Illumina MiSeq. Both TCR gamma (TRG) and TCR delta (TRD) chains were sequenced from each sorted gammadelta T cell sample. The authors processed their data as follows. The repertoire analyses used clonotype tree plots, the accumulated frequency of the top 20 clonotypes, and diversity index (DI) and D75 metrics. TCRdb processed the public reads again with the CATT caller, after which rows with matching DNA were combined. TCRdb, not the original authors, processed these V and J calls. For this sample the table gives about 48,000 delta-chain clones, of which over 1.5% were detected only once. About 9.1% of the sample belongs to the ten largest clones.

The chain couples TRDV1 to TRDJ1, with 7 bases in between that match TRDD2. The J gene, not given by TCRdb, was assigned here from a germline match of the nucleotide sequence. The sample taken for sequencing was gamma-delta T cells from blood. This TCR came from a pool of human donors (malaria-infected and uninfected, not separated). The CDR3 protein sequence reads: CALGEPGILFPTKQTDKLIF. The nucleotide sequence is given as TGTGCTCTTGGGGAACCGGGAATCCTATTTCCTACGAAACAAACCGATAAACTCATCTTT.